Below are 15 T cell receptor beta chains sequenced from a single sample in a study of molecular identifiers for immune sequencing clone quantification. Via MiXCR, TCRdb re-called the PCR reads, giving one row per CDR3 protein. The repertoire has fewer than 350,000 distinct CDR3 sequences, over 20% of them found once; the top ten carry 0.65% to 0.75%. The source material was naive CD8+ T cells from blood, with Jurkat cell RNA spiked in. As for subset: FACS-sorted CD8+CD4-CCR7+CD45RA+ naive T cells. Every receptor here comes from a human donor in good health. Some libraries in this study had Jurkat cell RNA spiked in.

This clonotype was seen at least ten times. The rearrangement links TRBV7-8 to TRBJ2-1, with D perhaps TRBD2 (6 bases). V lost 3 bases and J lost 9, with 12 bases in between. The V gene's germline CDR1 is SGHVS and CDR2 FQNEAQ. CDR3 size: 13 residues. In DNA form, the CDR3 reads TGTGCCAGCAGCTTGGAACTAGCTACTGAGCAGTTCTTC. Protein: CASSLELATEQFF.

V is TRBV3-1 and J is TRBJ2-7, with 10 bases identical to TRBD2. V trimming: 4 bases; J trimming: 3 bases; junction bases outside the gene matches: 3. The germline V gene encodes CDR1 LGHDT and CDR2 YNNKEL (reference sequence). This CDR3 region has 14 residues. CDR3 nucleotides: TGTGCCAGCAGCCCTCCTAGCGGGGGCTACGAGCAGTACTTC. Its translation is CASSPPSGGYEQYF.

Points on this clonotype: A much bigger clone sits one base away, suggesting this may be a read error. The genes are TRBV7-6 and TRBJ2-3, with D unclear. The CDR3 is made up of 13 amino acids. Germline CDR1 is SGHVS and CDR2 is FNYEAQ. V was shortened by 0 bases and J by 6 bases, with 7 bases between the two germline ends. The CDR3 sequence is CASSLAPQDTQYF. The CDR3 DNA sequence: TGTGCCAGCAGCTTAGCCCCACAGGATACGCAGTATTTT.

This clonotype was observed many times. The chain is built from TRBV13 and TRBJ2-5; 7 positions match TRBD1. V trimming: 5 bases; J trimming: 3 bases; junction bases outside the gene matches: 12. Germline V gene data show CDR1 as PRHDT and CDR2 as FYEKMQ (reference sequence). There are 16 residues in the CDR3. CDR3 protein: CASSKRQGISKETQYF. The CDR3 region has the DNA TGTGCCAGCAGCAAAAGACAGGGAATCTCCAAAGAGACCCAGTACTTC. Variable domain in full (rest from reference TRBV13 and TRBJ2-5): AAGVIQSPRHLIKEKRETATLKCYPIPRHDTVYWYQQGPGQDPQFLISFYEKMQSDKGSIPDRFSAQQFSDYHSELNMSSLELGDSALYFCASSKRQGISKETQYFGPGTRLLVL.

The sample holds many counts of this clonotype. V gene TRBV12-3 or TRBV12-4 combines with J gene TRBJ2-7, with 8 bases that match TRBD1. V was clipped by 5 bases and J by 7 bases; unmatched bases: 7. The CDR3 sequence is 13 residues long. In DNA, the CDR3 is TGTGCCAGCAGTACCCAGGGGGCGCTTGAGCAGTACTTC. Translated, it gives CASSTQGALEQYF.

This chain joins TRBV7-3 and TRBJ2-2, with 8 bases identical to TRBD2. This CDR3 has 15 residues. V lost 5 bases to trimming and J lost 2 bases; unmatched junction nucleotides: 4. CDR1 is SGHTA, CDR2 FQGTGA, per germline. The DNA of the CDR3 is TGTGCCAGCAGCGAAAGCGGGAGCAACACCGGGGAGCTGTTTTTT. This gives the protein CASSESGSNTGELFF.

This clonotype was seen repeatedly, ten times or more. The genes are TRBV30 and TRBJ2-7; D call uncertain. The V end lost 0 bases, the J end lost 6 bases, and 9 bases lay between the germline ends. Germline CDR1 and CDR2: GTSNPN and SVGIG (reference sequence). The CDR3 is 12 residues long. CDR3 nucleotide sequence: TGTGCCTGGAGTGTTCCCTTGACCGAGCAGTACTTC. Translated: CAWSVPLTEQYF.

A few counts support this clonotype. The chain is built from TRBV30 and TRBJ1-1; the D is unclear. In germline, CDR1 is GTSNPN, CDR2 SVGIG (reference sequence). This CDR3 is built from 14 residues. V dropped 4 bases and J dropped 2 bases, with 14 bases sitting between them. This CDR3 is CAWTGPQGNTEAFF. The CDR3 DNA is TGTGCCTGGACCGGACCCCAAGGCAACACTGAAGCTTTCTTT.

J is TRBJ1-4 and V is TRBV6-6; the D gene is possibly TRBD1 (5 bases). Trimming removed 10 bases from V and 0 bases from J, with 9 bases in between. The CDR3 contains 13 residues. In germline, CDR1 is MNHNY, CDR2 SVGAGI (reference sequence). CDR3 protein: CATRGATNEKLFF. DNA of the CDR3: TGTGCCACCAGAGGGGCAACTAATGAAAAACTGTTTTTT.

This clonotype has ten or more counts. The CDR3 here is CASSAKKTGRKQETQYF. CDR3 coding DNA: TGCGCCAGCAGCGCAAAGAAGACAGGGCGGAAACAAGAGACCCAGTACTTC. The chain combines TRBV5-1 with TRBJ2-5, with 7 nucleotides matching TRBD1. The CDR3 length is 17 residues. Germline CDR1 is SGHRS and CDR2 is YFSETQ. The V and J ends lost 4 bases and 2 bases, in that order; junction bases with no gene match: 14.

This clonotype was seen a few times. V usage is TRBV27 and J usage is TRBJ2-1, with D perhaps TRBD1 or TRBD2 (6 bases each). Germline CDR1 is MNHEY and CDR2 is SMNVEV (reference sequence). The ends were cut back, 4 bases at V and 5 bases at J, with 15 bases in the middle. This CDR3 contains 15 residues. In DNA form, the CDR3 reads TGTGCCAGCAGTTGGGGGGCGGGGAGTGACAATGAGCAGTTCTTC. This codes for CASSWGAGSDNEQFF.

The genes are TRBV6-6 and TRBJ2-3; the match to TRBD2 covers 10 bases. After removal of 7 bases from V and 3 bases from J, the junction contained 13 bases not matched to a gene. Germline values: CDR1 MNHNY, CDR2 SVGAGI (reference sequence). This CDR3 comprises 17 residues. In DNA form, the CDR3 reads TGTGCCAGCATCCTTGGTCCTAGCGGGGGCTTAACAGATACGCAGTATTTT. Translation gives CASILGPSGGLTDTQYF.

The sample holds a few counts of this clonotype. The chain joins TRBV29-1 to TRBJ1-1; 9 bases fit TRBD1. This CDR3 is 17 amino acids long. Germline lookup yields CDR1 SQVTM and CDR2 ANQGSEA. Trimming cost V 1 base and J 0 bases; bases outside gene matches: 9. CDR3 sequence (DNA): TGCAGCGTTGAAGGGGGACAGGGTAGGAGGGTGAACACTGAAGCTTTCTTT. Its protein is CSVEGGQGRRVNTEAFF.

This clonotype was counted many times. The chain recombines TRBV9 with TRBJ2-3; 9 bases match TRBD2. The ends lost 2 bases at V and 6 bases at J; junction bases unmatched: 7. The germline V gene has CDR1 SGDLS and CDR2 YYNGEE. The CDR3 is made up of 15 amino acids. In nucleotides, the CDR3 is TGTGCCAGCAGCGTCCCTAGCGGGGAATCCGATACGCAGTATTTT. Translation gives CASSVPSGESDTQYF.

This clonotype turned up a few times. This sequence joins TRBV6-5 and TRBJ1-1, with 7 bases aligning to TRBD1. Trimming cost V 5 bases and J 6 bases; bases outside gene matches: 12. This CDR3 spans 15 amino acids. Germline V gene sequence: CDR1 MNHEY, CDR2 SVGAGI. The CDR3 nucleotides are TGTGCCAGCAGTCTATGGGAAACAGGGGAGGCTGAAGCTTTCTTT. This sequence encodes CASSLWETGEAEAFF.